This T cell receptor beta chain stems from a study of T-cell reconstitution after alpha-beta-depleted transplantation in children listed by TCRdb under 2016. As for the study more broadly: Using TCR repertoire profiling, the study followed T-cell immune reconstitution in a quantitative way in children after TCRalphabeta/CD19-depleted allogeneic hematopoietic cell transplantation. Study-wide conclusions, independent of this receptor: Over the following months the frequencies of hyperexpanded clones went down, and after one year T-cell counts and TCRbeta diversity were mostly credited to newly produced T cells. In some patients, the high TCRbeta diversity seen at day 60 was put down to recipient T cells and intrathymic progenitors that had survived conditioning. Apparently early alphabetaT-cell count recovery about two months after transplant reportedly relied on only several hundred rapidly expanded clones derived from non-depleted graft cells.

Points on this clonotype: Its antigen remains undetermined. No base-level quality is on record; no much larger clone is a single base apart.

The CDR3 covers 12 residues, taking in both the cysteine and the phenylalanine. Only the CDR3 region is kept as DNA, spanning 36 bases read in frame from base 1. V lost 8 bases and J lost 3 bases, and the count of bases not matched to a germline gene is 4. Via the germline V gene (reference sequence), CDR1 is MNHEY and CDR2 SMNVEV. Sample treatment or condition, as interpreted from the label and publication: allogeneic hematopoietic cell transplantation with graft depleted of TCRalphabeta T cells and CD19 B cells. Transplant recipients were children who received TCRalphabeta/CD19-depleted allogeneic hematopoietic cell grafts. The receptor library was made with PCR. The instrument was an Illumina HiSeq 2500. TCR libraries were prepared with molecular barcoding, using unique molecular identifiers to normalize TCRbeta repertoire quantification. TCRdb ran its own pipeline on the public reads, namely fastp trimming at Q25 and MiXCR clone calling, and kept in-frame beta chains. Here each entry gathers all rows of one CDR3 protein and keeps the most common genes and DNA. Present in this sample are approximately 500,000 distinct CDR3 sequences, over 9.5% of which were seen just once. The leading ten clones occupy 2% to 2.5% of the sample.

The sequence came from a child between 2 and 9 years old with inherited bone marrow failure, due to receive a stem cell transplant. The rearranged chain carries TRBV27 and TRBJ2-7; a stretch of 7 junction bases matches TRBD2. The sample in question was PBMCs, obtained before TCRalphabeta/CD19-depleted stem cell transplant. The CDR3 corresponds to CASPVAGYEQYF. DNA sequence: TGTGCCAGCCCTGTAGCGGGCTACGAGCAGTACTTC.